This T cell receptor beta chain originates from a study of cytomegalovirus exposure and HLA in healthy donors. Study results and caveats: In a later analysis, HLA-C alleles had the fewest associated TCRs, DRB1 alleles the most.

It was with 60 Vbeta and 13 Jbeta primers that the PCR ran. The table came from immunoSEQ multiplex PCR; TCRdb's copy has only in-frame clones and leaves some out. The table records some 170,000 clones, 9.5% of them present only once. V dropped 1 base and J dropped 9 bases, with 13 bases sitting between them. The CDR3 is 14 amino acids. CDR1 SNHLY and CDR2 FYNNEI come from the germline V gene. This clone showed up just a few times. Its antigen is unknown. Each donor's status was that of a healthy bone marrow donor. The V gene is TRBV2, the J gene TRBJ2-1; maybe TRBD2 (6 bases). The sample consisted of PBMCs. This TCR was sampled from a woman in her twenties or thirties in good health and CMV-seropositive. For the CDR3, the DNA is TGTGCCAGCAGTGAAGGGGGAGGCGGGGTTGAGCAGTTCTTC. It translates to CASSEGGGGVEQFF. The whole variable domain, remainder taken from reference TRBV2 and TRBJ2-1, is EPEVTQTPSHQVTQMGQEVILRCVPISNHLYFYWYRQILGQKVEFLVSFYNNEISEKSEIFDDQFSVERPDGSNFTLKIRSTKLEDSAMYFCASSEGGGGVEQFFGPGTRLTVL.